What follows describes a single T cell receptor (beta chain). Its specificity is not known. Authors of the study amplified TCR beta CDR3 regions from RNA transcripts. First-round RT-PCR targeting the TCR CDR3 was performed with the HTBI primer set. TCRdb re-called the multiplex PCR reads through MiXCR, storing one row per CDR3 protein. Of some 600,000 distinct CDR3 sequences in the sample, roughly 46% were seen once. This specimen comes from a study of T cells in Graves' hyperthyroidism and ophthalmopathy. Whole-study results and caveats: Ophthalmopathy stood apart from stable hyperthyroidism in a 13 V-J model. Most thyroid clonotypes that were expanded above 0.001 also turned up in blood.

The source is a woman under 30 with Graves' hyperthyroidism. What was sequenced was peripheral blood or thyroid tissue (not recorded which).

The CDR3 nucleotides are TGTGCCAGCAGCGTCTCAGGGCGGGAGACCCAGTACTTC. Its translation is CASSVSGRETQYF. This chain uses TRBV7-8 with TRBJ2-5, with D possibly being TRBD1 (5 bases). Per germline, CDR1 SGHVS and CDR2 FQNEAQ. There are 13 residues in the CDR3. V was cut by 5 bases and J by 5 bases, with 12 bases left in between.